These 15 T cell receptor beta chains originate from one sample sequenced in a study of CXCR3-negative and CXCR3-positive naive CD8 T cells. Broader study findings: Greater hydrophobicity was found in TRB CDR3s of CXCR3-positive naive cells than of CXCR3-negative naive cells.

These TCRs are of unknown antigen specificity. Carrying UMI labels, the TRB cDNA libraries were prepared through 5' RACE. TCRdb reprocessed the 5' RACE reads and reports one entry per CDR3 protein, with no DNA. The sample totals 95,000 to 100,000 distinct CDR3 sequences. Sequencing used naive CXCR3+ CD8+ T cells from blood. As to subset: CD45RO-CCR7+CD27+CD95- naive CD8+ T cells expressing CXCR3 (TNR3+). Source of these receptors: a human donor in good health. Some clones in this sample may be carry-over from other donors' samples.

The V gene is TRBV7-2, the J gene TRBJ2-3; without DNA, the TCRdb call of TRBD1 cannot be checked. Per germline, CDR1 SGHTA and CDR2 FQGNSA. The CDR3 covers 12 residues. The CDR3: CAISGVVDTQYF.

The CDR3 loop is CASSPSAYLEVWGDGYTF. The chain combines TRBV4-3 with TRBJ1-2; the D gene TCRdb calls, TRBD1, cannot be checked with no DNA. The CDR3 consists of 18 residues. Germline V gene sequence: CDR1 LGHNA, CDR2 YSLEER.

The rearrangement joins TRBV28 to TRBJ2-1; the TCRdb call, TRBD1, lacks DNA for checking. CDR1 MDHEN and CDR2 SYDVKM come from the germline V gene. The CDR3 spans 14 residues. CDR3 protein: CASSWGQGLNEQFF.

The gene calls are TRBV4-1 and TRBJ2-2; there is no DNA to check the TCRdb D call of TRBD1. CDR1 and CDR2 (germline): MGHRA, YSYEKL. The CDR3 runs 16 residues. The chain's CDR3 is CASSEPGTGPTGELFF.

The V call is TRBV5-1, the J call TRBJ2-5. The CDR3 length is 14 residues. CDR1 SGHRS and CDR2 YFSETQ come from the germline V gene. The CDR3 here is CASSLGLYQETQYF.

The V and J genes are TRBV20-1 and TRBJ1-1. The germline V gene encodes CDR1 DFQATT and CDR2 SNEGSKA (reference sequence). The CDR3 contains 13 residues. This CDR3 is CSARVEVNTEAFF.

J is TRBJ1-5 and V is TRBV6-6; without DNA, the TCRdb call of TRBD1 cannot be checked. Germline CDR1 is MNHNY and CDR2 is SVGAGI (reference sequence). This CDR3 spans 19 amino acids. CDR3 in amino acids: CASSYPDGQGELSNQPQHF.

This chain uses TRBV12-3 or TRBV12-4 with TRBJ2-3; absent DNA, TCRdb's TRBD1 call cannot be checked. The CDR3 is 17 residues long. This CDR3 is CASSFPDRQGLLDTQYF.

The chain combines TRBV9 with TRBJ2-7. CDR1 and CDR2 (germline): SGDLS, YYNGEE. The CDR3 consists of 19 residues. The CDR3 here is CASSVGCMYWGRDSYEQYF. The full variable domain, rest sourced from reference TRBV9 and TRBJ2-7, is DSGVTQTPKHLITATGQRVTLRCSPRSGDLSVYWYQQSLDQGLQFLIQYYNGEERAKGNILERFSAQQFPDLHSELNLSSLELGDSALYFCASSVGCMYWGRDSYEQYFGPGTRLTVT.

The gene calls are TRBV6-1 and TRBJ2-7; TCRdb's assignment of TRBD2 cannot be checked, as there is no DNA. From germline, CDR1 is MNHNS and CDR2 SASEGT. CDR3 length: 15 residues. CDR3 protein: CASSRGGLFSYEQYF.

The chain employs TRBV7-9 and TRBJ2-7. CDR3 size: 13 residues. Germline V lookup: CDR1 SEHNR, CDR2 FQNEAQ (reference sequence). CDR3 loop: CASRKGFTVEQYF.

The chain recombines TRBV29-1 with TRBJ2-7; TCRdb proposes TRBD1, but this gene call is untestable without DNA. The CDR3 totals 16 residues. The germline V gene has CDR1 SQVTM and CDR2 ANQGSEA. CDR3 sequence: CSVEDVDRGNNYEQYF.

The rearrangement uses TRBV14 and TRBJ2-7; TCRdb names TRBD1, which stays unverified in the absence of DNA. The CDR3 contains 14 residues. Germline V gene sequence: CDR1 SGHDN, CDR2 FVKESK. Here the CDR3 reads CASSHGTGAYEQYF.

V and J are TRBV10-3 and TRBJ2-7; TCRdb indicates TRBD1, and absent DNA this call remains unverified. The CDR3 is 14 amino acids. Germline values: CDR1 ENHRY, CDR2 SYGVKD. The CDR3 sequence is CAIRDRQGRYEQYF.

The chain is built from TRBV28 and TRBJ2-1; TCRdb outputs TRBD2, but without DNA this stays unchecked. Germline loops: CDR1 MDHEN, CDR2 SYDVKM. The CDR3 has 16 amino acids. CDR3 loop: CASSLYPGLADNEQFF.